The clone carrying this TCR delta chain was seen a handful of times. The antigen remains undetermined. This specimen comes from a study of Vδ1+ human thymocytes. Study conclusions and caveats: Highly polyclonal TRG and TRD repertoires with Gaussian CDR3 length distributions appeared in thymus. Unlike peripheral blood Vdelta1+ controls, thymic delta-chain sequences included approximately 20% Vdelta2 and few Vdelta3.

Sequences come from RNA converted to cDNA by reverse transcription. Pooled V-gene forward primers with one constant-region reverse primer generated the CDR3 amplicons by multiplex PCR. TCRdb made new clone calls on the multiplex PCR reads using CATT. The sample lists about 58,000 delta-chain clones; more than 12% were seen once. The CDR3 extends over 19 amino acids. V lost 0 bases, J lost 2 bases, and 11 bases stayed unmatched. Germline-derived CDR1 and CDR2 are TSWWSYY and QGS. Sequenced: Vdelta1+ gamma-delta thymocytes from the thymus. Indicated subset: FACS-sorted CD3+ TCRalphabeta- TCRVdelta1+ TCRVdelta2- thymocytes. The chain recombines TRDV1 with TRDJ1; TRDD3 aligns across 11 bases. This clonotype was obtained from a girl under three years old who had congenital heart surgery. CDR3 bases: TGTGCTCTTGGGGAACTGGCCTGTCCACTGGGGGATATTACCGATAAACTCATCTTT. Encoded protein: CALGELACPLGDITDKLIF.